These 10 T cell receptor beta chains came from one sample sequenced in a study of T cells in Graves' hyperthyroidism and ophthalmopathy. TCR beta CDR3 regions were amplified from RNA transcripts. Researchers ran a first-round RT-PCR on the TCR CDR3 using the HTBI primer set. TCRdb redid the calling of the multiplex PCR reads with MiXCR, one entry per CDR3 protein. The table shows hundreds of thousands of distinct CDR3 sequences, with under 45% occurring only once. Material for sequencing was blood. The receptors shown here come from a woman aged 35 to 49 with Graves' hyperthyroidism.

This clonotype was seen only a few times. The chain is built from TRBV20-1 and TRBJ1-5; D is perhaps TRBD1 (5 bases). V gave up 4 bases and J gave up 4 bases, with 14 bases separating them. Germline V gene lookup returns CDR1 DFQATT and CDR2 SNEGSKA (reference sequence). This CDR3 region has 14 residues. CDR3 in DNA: TGCAGTGCTAACGTCGGGGCAGGGAATCAGCCCCAGCATTTT. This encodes CSANVGAGNQPQHF.

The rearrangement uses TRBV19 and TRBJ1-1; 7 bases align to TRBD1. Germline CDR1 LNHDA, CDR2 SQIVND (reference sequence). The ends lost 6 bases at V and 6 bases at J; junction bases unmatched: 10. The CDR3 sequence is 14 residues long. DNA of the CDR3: TGTGCCAGTAGCAGACAGGGTTCCTACCCTGAAGCTTTCTTT. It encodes CASSRQGSYPEAFF.

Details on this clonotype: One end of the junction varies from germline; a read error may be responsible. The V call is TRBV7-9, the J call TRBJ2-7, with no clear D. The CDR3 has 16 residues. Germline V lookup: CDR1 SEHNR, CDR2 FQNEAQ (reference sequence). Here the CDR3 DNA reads TGCGCCAGCAGCCAAGATATCGAGTCTGGAGTCTGCGAGCAGTACTTC. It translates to CASSQDIESGVCEQYF.

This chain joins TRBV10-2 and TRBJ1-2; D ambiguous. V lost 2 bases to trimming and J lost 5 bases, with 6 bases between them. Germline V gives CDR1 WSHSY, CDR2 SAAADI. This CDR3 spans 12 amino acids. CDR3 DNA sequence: TGCGCCAGCAGTGAGGGGGTGTATGGCTACACCTTC. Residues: CASSEGVYGYTF.

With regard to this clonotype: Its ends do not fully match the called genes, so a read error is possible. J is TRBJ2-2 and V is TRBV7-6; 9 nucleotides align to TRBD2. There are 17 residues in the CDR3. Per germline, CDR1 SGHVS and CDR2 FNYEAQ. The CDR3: CASSSTSGHPNTGEPFF. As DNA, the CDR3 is TGTGCCAGCAGCTCTACTAGCGGGCACCCCAACACCGGGGAGCCGTTTTTT.

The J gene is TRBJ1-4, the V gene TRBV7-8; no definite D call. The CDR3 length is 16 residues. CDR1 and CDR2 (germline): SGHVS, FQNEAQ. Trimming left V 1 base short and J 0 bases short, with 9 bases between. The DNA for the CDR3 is TGTGCCAGCAGCTTAGTTCGGCAACCAACTAATGAAAAACTGTTTTTT. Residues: CASSLVRQPTNEKLFF.

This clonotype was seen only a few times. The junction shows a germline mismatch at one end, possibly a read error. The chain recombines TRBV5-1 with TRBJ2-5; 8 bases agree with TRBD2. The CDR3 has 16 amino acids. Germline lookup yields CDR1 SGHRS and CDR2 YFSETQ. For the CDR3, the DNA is TGTGCCAGCAGCCTTGGGCGACTAGCGTTACAAGAGACCCAGTACTTC. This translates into CASSLGRLALQETQYF.

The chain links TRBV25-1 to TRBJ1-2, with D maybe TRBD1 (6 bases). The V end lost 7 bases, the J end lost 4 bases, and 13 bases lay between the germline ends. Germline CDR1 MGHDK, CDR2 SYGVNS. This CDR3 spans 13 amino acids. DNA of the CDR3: TGTGCCAGCAACCTAGGGACATCCTATGGCTACACCTTC. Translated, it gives CASNLGTSYGYTF.

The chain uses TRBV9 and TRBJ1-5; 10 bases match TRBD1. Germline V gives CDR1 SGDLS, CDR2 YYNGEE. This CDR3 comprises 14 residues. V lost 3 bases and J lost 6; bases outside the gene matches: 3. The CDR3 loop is CASSGQGAFQPQHF. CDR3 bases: TGTGCCAGCAGCGGACAGGGGGCGTTTCAGCCCCAGCATTTT.

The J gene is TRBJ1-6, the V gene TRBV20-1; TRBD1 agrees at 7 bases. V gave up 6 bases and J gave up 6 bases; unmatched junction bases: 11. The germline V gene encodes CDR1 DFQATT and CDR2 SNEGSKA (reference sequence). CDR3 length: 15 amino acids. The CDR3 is CSARQGDFSNSPLHF. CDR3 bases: TGCAGTGCCAGACAGGGTGATTTCTCTAATTCACCCCTCCACTTT.